What follows are 5 T cell receptor beta chains derived from one specimen sequenced in a study of T cell clonotyping in hematopoietic cell transplantation. TCRdb keeps only in-frame clones here, not all; method: immunoSEQ multiplex PCR. The data show roughly 10,000 clones, about 76% seen once. Sequences were derived from PBMCs, sampled 30 days after allogeneic stem cell transplant. The receptors derive from a female patient aged 40 to 55 who had an allogeneic stem cell transplant from a related donor, so T cells may come from the graft donor. Some clones in this sample may be carry-over from other donors' samples.

The chain couples TRBV9 to TRBJ2-5; a weak D match, TRBD1 (6 bases). Germline assignment: CDR1 SGDLS and CDR2 YYNGEE. This CDR3 has 14 amino acids. V dropped 0 bases and J dropped 5 bases, with 11 bases sitting between them. The CDR3 nucleotides are TGTGCCAGCAGCGTAGAGGGGGACGAGGAGACCCAGTACTTC. This sequence encodes CASSVEGDEETQYF. Combining the CDR3 with reference TRBV9 and TRBJ2-5 gives the whole variable domain DSGVTQTPKHLITATGQRVTLRCSPRSGDLSVYWYQQSLDQGLQFLIQYYNGEERAKGNILERFSAQQFPDLHSELNLSSLELGDSALYFCASSVEGDEETQYFGPGTRLLVL.

The rearrangement joins TRBV11-2 to TRBJ1-3; no definite D call. The CDR3 totals 14 residues. The germline V and J ends were trimmed by 0 bases and 0 bases, with 3 bases remaining between them. CDR1 SGHAT and CDR2 FQNNGV come from the germline V gene. CDR3 amino acids: CASSLEYSGNTIYF. CDR3 DNA: TGTGCCAGCAGCTTAGAATACTCTGGAAACACCATATATTTT.

V and J are TRBV30 and TRBJ2-1; D gene unclear. CDR1 GTSNPN and CDR2 SVGIG come from the germline V gene (reference sequence). The length of the CDR3 is 12 residues. Trimming took off 2 bases at V and 5 bases at J, with 7 bases between the two ends. CDR3 DNA sequence: TGTGCCTGGAGTCCCCGGGACAATGAGCAGTTCTTC. It is translated as CAWSPRDNEQFF. The entire variable domain, with the rest obtained from reference TRBV30 and TRBJ2-1, is as follows: SQTIHQWPATLVQPVGSPLSLECTVEGTSNPNLYWYRQAAGRGLQLLFYSVGIGQISSEVPQNLSASRPQDRQFILSSKKLLLSDSGFYLCAWSPRDNEQFFGPGTRLTVL.

Only one count was recorded for this clone. V is TRBV29-1 and J is TRBJ2-2; 13 positions match TRBD2. The CDR3 covers 16 residues. V shed 6 bases and J 4 bases; nucleotides not matched to a gene: 8. The germline V gene has CDR1 SQVTM and CDR2 ANQGSEA. The CDR3 bases are TGCAGCGTACCGGGACTAGCGGGAAATAGCACCGGGGAGCTGTTTTTT. Translation gives CSVPGLAGNSTGELFF.

The chain links TRBV7-9 to TRBJ2-7, with 7 nucleotides matching TRBD2. V trimming: 4 bases; J trimming: 4 bases; junction bases outside the gene matches: 13. This CDR3 comprises 16 residues. CDR1 and CDR2 (germline): SEHNR, FQNEAQ (reference sequence). The CDR3 region is CASSSPIGGGPYEQYF. CDR3 in DNA: TGTGCCAGCAGCTCCCCCATTGGGGGAGGGCCTTACGAGCAGTACTTC.